The 7 T cell receptor beta chains below were found in one sample sequenced in a study of T cells in Graves' hyperthyroidism and ophthalmopathy. Amplified TCR beta CDR3 regions came from RNA transcripts. Initially, a first-round RT-PCR of the TCR CDR3 employed the HTBI primer set. TCRdb used MiXCR to reprocess the multiplex PCR reads, holding one entry per CDR3 protein. Of fewer than 350,000 distinct CDR3 sequences in the sample, about 18% were seen once. The sequencing sample was made of blood. The receptors here all came from a woman aged 50 to 60 with Graves' hyperthyroidism.

About this clonotype itself: A much larger clone lies one base from this, so it may be a read error. This sequence joins TRBV28 and TRBJ1-2; the D gene is possibly TRBD1 (5 bases). The V gene's germline CDR1 is MDHEN and CDR2 SYDVKM. The CDR3 runs to 14 residues. The CDR3 spells CVSSLEGLDYGYTF. CDR3 DNA sequence: TGTGTCAGCAGTTTAGAGGGGTTGGACTATGGCTACACCTTC.

In its sample, this clonotype was seen many times. This rearrangement joins TRBV12-3 or TRBV12-4 to TRBJ2-7; perhaps D is TRBD1 or TRBD2 (5 bases each). V was clipped by 6 bases and J by 2 bases, with 8 bases between them. This CDR3 is 12 amino acids long. CDR3 bases: TGTGCCAGCAGCCCGGGGCCCTACGAGCAGTACGTC. Its protein product is CASSPGPYEQYV.

This clonotype was picked up many times. This rearrangement joins TRBV5-5 to TRBJ2-5, with 8 positions matching TRBD1. CDR1 and CDR2 (germline): SGHKS, YYEKEE (reference sequence). The CDR3 is 15 residues long. J lost 4 bases, V lost 0 bases, and 5 bases had no gene match. This CDR3 is CASSLEQTGVETQYF. The CDR3, as DNA: TGTGCCAGCAGCTTGGAGCAGACAGGGGTAGAGACCCAGTACTTC.

This clonotype was observed many times. The rearrangement uses TRBV10-3 and TRBJ2-2; D ambiguous. Trimming shortened V by 6 bases and J by 5 bases, and 13 bases separated the two germline ends. The germline CDR1 and CDR2 sequences are ENHRY and SYGVKD. CDR3 size: 14 residues. For the CDR3, the DNA is TGTGCCATCAGGACAATGGACCGAACCGGGGAGCTGTTTTTT. Encoded protein: CAIRTMDRTGELFF.

This clonotype was seen only a few times. J is TRBJ1-5 and V is TRBV20-1; D not certain. V was pared by 1 base and J by 11 bases, with 12 bases between. Per the germline V gene, CDR1 is DFQATT and CDR2 is SNEGSKA (reference sequence). The CDR3 is 12 amino acids. The CDR3 region is CSARGPAGTQHF. The CDR3 DNA reads as TGCAGTGCTAGAGGTCCAGCCGGCACCCAGCATTTT.

Ten or more counts support this clonotype. V and J are TRBV3-1 and TRBJ2-4, with unresolved D. CDR1 and CDR2 (germline): LGHDT, YNNKEL (reference sequence). Trimming took 1 base from V and 7 from J, leaving 11 bases between them. The CDR3 covers 14 residues. CDR3 sequence reads: CASSQASQGNIQYF. CDR3 coding DNA: TGTGCCAGCAGCCAAGCCTCCCAAGGCAACATTCAGTACTTC.

A word on this clonotype: A much larger clone differs from this one at a single base, so this may be a read error. The chain's CDR3 is CAGSWGRNEQFF. CDR3 nucleotide sequence: TGTGCCGGCAGTTGGGGCCGCAATGAGCAGTTCTTC. This chain joins TRBV28 and TRBJ2-1; D might be TRBD1 (5 bases). The CDR3 consists of 12 residues. The germline CDR1 and CDR2 sequences are MDHEN and SYDVKM.